This TCR beta chain came from a study of blood T cell repertoires in COVID-19. V lost 7 bases and J 9 bases, leaving 16 bases between the germline ends. There are 12 residues in the CDR3. Per germline, CDR1 GTSNPN and CDR2 SVGIG (reference sequence). Seattle participants joined during active infection and were tracked over time. Authors' processing steps: Amplification of reference gene primers was used by the study to estimate nucleated cell counts. TCRdb keeps only in-frame clones here, not all; method: immunoSEQ multiplex PCR. V and J calls and clone size follow that table, whereas D and trimming were derived from the DNA. The table lists fewer than 600,000 clones, roughly nine tenths of them singletons.

The sequence derives from a young man with COVID-19, enrolled during active disease. What was sequenced was peripheral blood. This sequence joins TRBV30 and TRBJ2-1; D is possibly TRBD1 (5 bases). Written as DNA, the CDR3 is TGTGCCTCAAGGGGTCTACGTTCTGAGCAGTTCTTC. Residues: CASRGLRSEQFF.